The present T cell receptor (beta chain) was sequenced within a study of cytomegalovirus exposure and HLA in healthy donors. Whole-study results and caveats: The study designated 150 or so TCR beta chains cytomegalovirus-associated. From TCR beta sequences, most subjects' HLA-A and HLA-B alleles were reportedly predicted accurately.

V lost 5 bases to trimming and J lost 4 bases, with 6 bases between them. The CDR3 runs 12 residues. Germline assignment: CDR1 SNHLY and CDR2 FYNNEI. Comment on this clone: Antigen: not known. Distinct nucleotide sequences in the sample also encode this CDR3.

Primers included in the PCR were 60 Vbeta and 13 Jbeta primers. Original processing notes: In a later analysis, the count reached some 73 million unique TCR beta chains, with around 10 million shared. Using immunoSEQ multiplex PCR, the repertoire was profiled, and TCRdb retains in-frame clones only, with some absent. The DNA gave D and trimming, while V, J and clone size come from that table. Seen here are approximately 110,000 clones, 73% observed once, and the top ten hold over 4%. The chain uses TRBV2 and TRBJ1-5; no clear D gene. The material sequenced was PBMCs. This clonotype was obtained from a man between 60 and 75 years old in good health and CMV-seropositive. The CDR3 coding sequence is TGTGCCAGCAGTCGGGTAAATCAGCCCCAGCATTTT. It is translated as CASSRVNQPQHF. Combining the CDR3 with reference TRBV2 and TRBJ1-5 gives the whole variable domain EPEVTQTPSHQVTQMGQEVILRCVPISNHLYFYWYRQILGQKVEFLVSFYNNEISEKSEIFDDQFSVERPDGSNFTLKIRSTKLEDSAMYFCASSRVNQPQHFGDGTRLSIL.